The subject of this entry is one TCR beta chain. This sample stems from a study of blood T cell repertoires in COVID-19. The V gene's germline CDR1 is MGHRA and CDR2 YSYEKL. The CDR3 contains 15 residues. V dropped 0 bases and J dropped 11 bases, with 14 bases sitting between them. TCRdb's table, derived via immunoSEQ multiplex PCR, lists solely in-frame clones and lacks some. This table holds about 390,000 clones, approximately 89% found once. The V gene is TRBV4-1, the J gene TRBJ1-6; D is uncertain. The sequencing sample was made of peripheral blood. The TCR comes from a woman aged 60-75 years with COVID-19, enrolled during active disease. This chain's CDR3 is CASSQDLVPVPPLHF. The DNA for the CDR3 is TGCGCCAGCAGCCAAGATTTAGTGCCCGTCCCACCCCTCCACTTT.